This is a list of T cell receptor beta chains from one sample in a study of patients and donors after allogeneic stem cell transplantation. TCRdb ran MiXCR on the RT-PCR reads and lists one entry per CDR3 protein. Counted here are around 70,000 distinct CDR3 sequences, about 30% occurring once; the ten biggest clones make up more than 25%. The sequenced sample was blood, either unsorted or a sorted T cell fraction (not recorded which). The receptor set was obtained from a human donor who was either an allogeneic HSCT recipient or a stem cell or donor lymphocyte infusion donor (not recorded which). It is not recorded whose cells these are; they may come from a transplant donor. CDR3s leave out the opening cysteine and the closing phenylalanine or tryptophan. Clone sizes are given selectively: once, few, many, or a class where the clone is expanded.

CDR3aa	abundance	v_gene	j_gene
ASSRNILQF	.	TRBV14	TRBJ2-1
ASRHGTGNQPQH	.	TRBV2	TRBJ1-5
SAREGTGVYGYT	.	TRBV20-1	TRBJ1-2
ASREAVHETQY	.	TRBV12-3/TRBV12-4	TRBJ2-5
ASSLRYSPLH	.	TRBV7-8	TRBJ1-6
ATRSGEQF	.	TRBV12-3/TRBV12-4	TRBJ2-1
ASSLGRDGYT	few	TRBV7-8	TRBJ1-2
ATSDLRLGQGKGDEQF	once	TRBV24-1	TRBJ2-1
ASNQRRGQGAVWKY	many	TRBV6-2/TRBV6-3	TRBJ2-3
SAQTSASSYNEQF	.	TRBV20-1	TRBJ2-1
ASSESSLRTDTQY	few	TRBV6-1	TRBJ2-3
ASSTGRANYGYT	.	TRBV18	TRBJ1-2
ASSRGQVTAELF	.	TRBV5-5	TRBJ2-2
ASLTGSPWDEQF	few	TRBV6-2/TRBV6-3	TRBJ2-1